This TCR beta chain was sequenced during a study of T-cell memory formation after mild COVID-19. Findings and caveats of the study: Researchers could not confirm that second-wave clones peaking on day 37 targeted SARS-CoV-2. The study found balanced CD4/CD8 in clones contracting day 15 to 85 and a CD4+ lean in later expanders.

As concerns this clonotype: Its cognate antigen is unknown.

The V gene's germline CDR1 is DFQATT and CDR2 SNEGSKA (reference sequence). The V and J ends lost 5 bases and 2 bases respectively, with 15 bases between them. This CDR3 contains 14 residues. Sample barcodes and UMIs were carried by the TCR alpha and TCR beta cDNA libraries that 5'RACE generated with constant-segment primers. TCRdb called the 5' RACE reads again in MiXCR, with one record for every CDR3 protein. The sample holds some 290,000 distinct CDR3 sequences, 16% seen once. The sequencing input was PBMCs or a T cell subset sorted from them (not recorded which). The chain is built from TRBV20-1 and TRBJ1-1; D ambiguous. The clonotype originates from a young man who had mild COVID-19 (a few samples of this study predate the infection). Cell type and time point are not known. CDR3 sequence reads: CSAGEETANTEAFF. DNA of the CDR3: TGCAGTGCTGGTGAAGAAACAGCAAACACTGAAGCTTTCTTT.